The 7 T cell receptor beta chains below all came from one sample that was sequenced in a study of T-cell memory formation after mild COVID-19. TCRdb itself ran the 5' RACE reads through MiXCR, one entry per CDR3 protein. The table records 450,000 or so distinct CDR3 sequences, 20% to 25% of them present only once. The sequencing input was PBMCs or a T cell subset sorted from them (not recorded which). The receptors come from an adult woman who had mild COVID-19 (a few samples of this study predate the infection). Cell type and time point are not known.

V and J are TRBV9 and TRBJ2-3, with D tentatively TRBD2 (6 bases). Trimming cost V 0 bases and J 3 bases, with 14 bases left between them. From germline, CDR1 is SGDLS and CDR2 YYNGEE. This CDR3 region has 16 residues. This chain's CDR3 is CASSVEVAGGTDTQYF. DNA for the CDR3: TGTGCCAGCAGCGTAGAGGTGGCCGGGGGAACAGATACGCAGTATTTT.

The chain employs TRBV7-2 and TRBJ2-7; no clear D gene. From germline, CDR1 is SGHTA and CDR2 FQGNSA. The CDR3 is 13 amino acids. V gave up 2 bases and J gave up 7 bases, with 12 bases separating them. The CDR3, as DNA: TGTGCCAGCAGCTTACCGGGCTCGAAAGAGCAGTACTTC. This translates into CASSLPGSKEQYF.

CDR3 amino acids: CSASDETQYF. The CDR3 DNA reads TGCAGTGCTAGTGATGAGACCCAGTACTTC. V is TRBV20-1 and J is TRBJ2-5; D not certain. Germline lookup yields CDR1 DFQATT and CDR2 SNEGSKA (reference sequence). The CDR3 is 10 residues long. V gave up 3 bases and J gave up 5 bases, with 4 bases separating them.

The gene calls are TRBV7-3 and TRBJ1-1, with 11 bases matching TRBD1. V trimming: 6 bases; J trimming: 1 base; junction bases outside the gene matches: 4. Germline loops: CDR1 SGHTA, CDR2 FQGTGA. The CDR3 covers 15 residues. CDR3 in amino acids: CASSWTGGANTEAFF. The CDR3 nucleotides are TGTGCCAGCAGTTGGACAGGGGGCGCGAACACTGAAGCTTTCTTT.

The chain employs TRBV20-1 and TRBJ2-5; 8 bases align to TRBD2. From germline, CDR1 is DFQATT and CDR2 SNEGSKA (reference sequence). This CDR3 contains 15 residues. Trimming cost V 0 bases and J 1 base; bases outside gene matches: 4. This chain's CDR3 is CSARDMRGAQETQYF. CDR3 DNA sequence: TGCAGTGCTAGAGATATGCGGGGGGCCCAAGAGACCCAGTACTTC.

This clonotype was counted many times. V and J are TRBV29-1 and TRBJ2-5; D gene ambiguous. The germline V gene encodes CDR1 SQVTM and CDR2 ANQGSEA. The V gene lost 0 bases and the J gene lost 7 bases, with 9 bases spanning the gap. This CDR3 contains 12 residues. This CDR3 reads CSVEDSPGTQYF. The CDR3 nucleotides read TGCAGCGTTGAAGATAGCCCGGGGACCCAGTACTTC.

This clonotype has more than one count but fewer than ten. CDR3 residues: CASSQREGDEAFF. The CDR3 nucleotides read TGTGCCAGCAGCCAACGCGAGGGGGATGAAGCTTTCTTT. This rearrangement joins TRBV4-2 to TRBJ1-1, with a possible D match to TRBD1 (6 bases). The CDR3 runs to 13 residues. CDR1 is LGHNA, CDR2 YNFKEQ, per germline. The V end lost 2 bases, the J end lost 7 bases, and 11 bases lay between the germline ends.